The 6 T cell receptor beta chains reported below all come from one sample, sequenced in a study of beta chain features in type 1 diabetes (dated by TCRdb to between 2018 and 2020). Overall results and qualifications from the work: Type 1 diabetes patients showed a moderate but significant shortening of TCRB CDR3 length in all four CD4+ subsets.

The library was made by the immunoSEQ multiplex PCR assay. The High Capacity cDNA Reverse Transcription Kit was used to reverse transcribe all of the isolated RNA, meaning that expressed TCRB transcripts were what got sequenced. TCRdb carries this immuneACCESS record with in-frame sequences only. Its versions omit some clonotypes, under half of them owing to an unresolved V gene in the studies checked, with the rest unexplained. The sample data list over 200,000 clones, and 11% of these were observed just once. The ten largest clonotypes hold more than 0.015% of the sample. Their antigens remain unidentified. The sequenced sample was naive CD4+ T cells from blood. The cell subset or site label on this specimen signifies: true naive CD4+ T cells. The source is a man aged 30-40 years with type 1 diabetes.

The gene calls are TRBV30 and TRBJ2-1; TRBD2 matches 7 bases. CDR1 and CDR2 from the germline V gene are GTSNPN and SVGIG (reference sequence). This CDR3 has 15 amino acids. Trimming cost V 5 bases and J 1 base; bases outside gene matches: 8. The CDR3 DNA is TGTGCCTGGGGCGGGGGACGCGGATCCTACAATGAGCAGTTCTTC. Translating gives CAWGGGRGSYNEQFF.

The chain is built from TRBV18 and TRBJ2-5; D is possibly TRBD2 (5 bases). Germline values: CDR1 KGHSH, CDR2 LQKENI. The length of the CDR3 is 15 residues. Trimming removed 1 base at V and 1 base at J, with 10 bases between. The CDR3 protein is CASSPLSGSQETQYF. The CDR3 DNA follows: TGTGCCAGCTCACCACTGTCGGGAAGCCAAGAGACCCAGTACTTC.

This clone was seen a few times. The chain has TRBV29-1 and TRBJ1-2; D is unclear. The CDR3 has 11 amino acids. The V end was cut by 4 bases, the J end by 5 bases, with 8 bases between. Germline V gives CDR1 SQVTM, CDR2 ANQGSEA. The CDR3 DNA is TGCAGCGTTGTTGGGGAGTATGGCTACACCTTC. Protein: CSVVGEYGYTF.

This clone was detected only a few times. V gene TRBV7-9 combines with J gene TRBJ1-2; TRBD1 matches at 9 bases. V lost 2 bases, J lost 8 bases, and 9 bases stayed unmatched. Germline V lookup: CDR1 SEHNR, CDR2 FQNEAQ (reference sequence). The CDR3 runs 15 residues. CDR3 region: CASSLRTGESKGYTF. The CDR3 coding sequence is TGTGCCAGCAGCTTAAGGACAGGGGAAAGTAAGGGCTACACCTTC. The variable domain in full, completed from reference TRBV7-9 and TRBJ1-2, reads DTGVSQNPRHKITKRGQNVTFRCDPISEHNRLYWYRQTLGQGPEFLTYFQNEAQLEKSRLLSDRFSAERPKGSFSTLEIQRTEQGDSAMYLCASSLRTGESKGYTFGSGTRLTVV.

The chain is built from TRBV4-3 and TRBJ2-3; TRBD2 is a possible D gene (5 bases). The CDR3 has 17 amino acids. Trimming removed 3 bases at V and 1 base at J, with 17 bases between. CDR1 is LGHNA, CDR2 YSLEER, per germline. The chain's CDR3 is CASSHLTKTKGTDTQYF. DNA of the CDR3: TGCGCCAGCAGCCACCTGACGAAGACTAAGGGCACAGATACGCAGTATTTT.

The chain couples TRBV6-5 to TRBJ1-5; D gene uncertain. Germline-derived CDR1 and CDR2 are MNHEY and SVGAGI. The V end lost 4 bases, the J end lost 0 bases, and 13 bases lay between the germline ends. The CDR3 runs 16 residues. The CDR3 sequence: CASSWSHNLSNQPQHF. In DNA, the CDR3 is TGTGCCAGCAGTTGGAGCCATAACCTTAGCAATCAGCCCCAGCATTTT.